Listed below are T cell receptor beta chains from one sample, sequenced in a study of T cells expressing NK-cell markers. TCRdb reanalyzed the 5' RACE reads and collapses them to one entry per CDR3 protein, without DNA. The sample totals 500,000 or so distinct CDR3 sequences. The sequencing input was blood T cells: a sorted CD56 or NKG2C T cell subset, CD4+ or CD8+ T cells, or bulk PBMC T cells (not recorded which). The receptor set was obtained from a man aged 18 to 29 in good health. Both conserved end residues are part of each CDR3. Each record gives: V gene, J gene, CDR3 protein.

v_call: TRBV5-4
j_call: TRBJ1-1
cdr3_aa: CASSFTYRAVTEAFF

v_call: TRBV2
j_call: TRBJ2-1
cdr3_aa: CARKRRHGEGNNEQFF

v_call: TRBV30
j_call: TRBJ2-2
cdr3_aa: CASGLRTGELFF

v_call: TRBV29-1
j_call: TRBJ2-4
cdr3_aa: CSAGTGGGGNIQYF

v_call: TRBV12-3/TRBV12-4
j_call: TRBJ2-1
cdr3_aa: CASSLFREARGNEQFF

v_call: TRBV5-6
j_call: TRBJ1-1
cdr3_aa: CASSLEGQGTYSAPEAFF

v_call: TRBV6-5
j_call: TRBJ2-5
cdr3_aa: CASSYSASSGSKETQYF

v_call: TRBV29-1
j_call: TRBJ2-1
cdr3_aa: CSVVRSLNRDYNEQFF

v_call: TRBV4-2
j_call: TRBJ1-3
cdr3_aa: CASSQEGQGVIGNTIYF

v_call: TRBV30
j_call: TRBJ1-2
cdr3_aa: CAWSEDSLYGYTF

v_call: TRBV12-3/TRBV12-4
j_call: TRBJ1-6
cdr3_aa: CASSLASQGGSPLHF

v_call: TRBV5-4
j_call: TRBJ1-6
cdr3_aa: CASSEKSGGSGSPLHF

v_call: TRBV3-1
j_call: TRBJ2-1
cdr3_aa: CASSHSGLAVRNEQFF

v_call: TRBV5-1
j_call: TRBJ2-5
cdr3_aa: CASSLVPSGNQETQYF

v_call: TRBV10-3
j_call: TRBJ2-6
cdr3_aa: CAISDPTGAAGANVLTF

v_call: TRBV7-2
j_call: TRBJ2-5
cdr3_aa: CASSRPGLGRETQYF

v_call: TRBV7-8
j_call: TRBJ2-1
cdr3_aa: CASSLPFLGREYNEQFF

v_call: TRBV10-3
j_call: TRBJ2-3
cdr3_aa: CAISTGFNADTQYF

v_call: TRBV7-2
j_call: TRBJ2-7
cdr3_aa: CASSQAGQGESYEQYF

v_call: TRBV10-3
j_call: TRBJ2-7
cdr3_aa: CAISPGLESSYEQYF

v_call: TRBV5-5
j_call: TRBJ2-3
cdr3_aa: CASSFLARDTQYF

v_call: TRBV10-3
j_call: TRBJ2-2
cdr3_aa: CAIQGGPTNTGELFF

v_call: TRBV29-1
j_call: TRBJ2-7
cdr3_aa: CSVEGIAYEQYF

v_call: TRBV5-1
j_call: TRBJ2-7
cdr3_aa: CASSPGTGTSGLWEQYF

v_call: TRBV3-1
j_call: TRBJ1-1
cdr3_aa: CASSRGGGNTEAFF

v_call: TRBV20-1
j_call: TRBJ2-3
cdr3_aa: CSAQPFRLAGDTDTQYF

v_call: TRBV6-1
j_call: TRBJ2-6
cdr3_aa: CACHASSGANVLTF

v_call: TRBV12-3/TRBV12-4
j_call: TRBJ1-1
cdr3_aa: CASRRRLFEGTEAFF

v_call: TRBV13
j_call: TRBJ2-7
cdr3_aa: CASSPGTGRDEQYF

v_call: TRBV12-3/TRBV12-4
j_call: TRBJ2-1
cdr3_aa: CASSYRDSYPNEQFF

v_call: TRBV12-3/TRBV12-4
j_call: TRBJ2-5
cdr3_aa: CASGPSGTTGETQYF

v_call: TRBV7-2
j_call: TRBJ2-2
cdr3_aa: CASSTTSPGELFF

v_call: TRBV20-1
j_call: TRBJ2-5
cdr3_aa: CSAYGTDQETQYF

v_call: TRBV19
j_call: TRBJ1-1
cdr3_aa: CASRDSGTEAFF

v_call: TRBV7-2
j_call: TRBJ2-2
cdr3_aa: CASSFNRGQTGELFF

v_call: TRBV4-2
j_call: TRBJ2-1
cdr3_aa: CASSQVAVGQFEQFF

v_call: TRBV12-3/TRBV12-4
j_call: TRBJ2-1
cdr3_aa: CASSHDLVRNEQFF

v_call: TRBV29-1
j_call: TRBJ1-2
cdr3_aa: CSAPGKGGYGYTF

v_call: TRBV2
j_call: TRBJ2-5
cdr3_aa: CASRTPRTQYF

v_call: TRBV6-5
j_call: TRBJ2-5
cdr3_aa: CASSLLGVAETQYF

v_call: TRBV6-5
j_call: TRBJ2-5
cdr3_aa: CASSYSAGSGQGRKETQYF

v_call: TRBV6-2/TRBV6-3
j_call: TRBJ2-5
cdr3_aa: CASSGLKAAETQYF

v_call: TRBV29-1
j_call: TRBJ2-5
cdr3_aa: CSVAPGVETQYF

v_call: TRBV14
j_call: TRBJ2-3
cdr3_aa: CASSQVRGQAGADTQYF

v_call: TRBV12-3/TRBV12-4
j_call: TRBJ2-5
cdr3_aa: CASSLGSSGRLQETQYF

v_call: TRBV20-1
j_call: TRBJ2-3
cdr3_aa: CSAGAGQRRTDTQYF

v_call: TRBV7-3
j_call: TRBJ2-1
cdr3_aa: CASSRRRSTSGSFEQFF

v_call: TRBV6-2/TRBV6-3
j_call: TRBJ2-1
cdr3_aa: CASRWGLAGGNNEQFF